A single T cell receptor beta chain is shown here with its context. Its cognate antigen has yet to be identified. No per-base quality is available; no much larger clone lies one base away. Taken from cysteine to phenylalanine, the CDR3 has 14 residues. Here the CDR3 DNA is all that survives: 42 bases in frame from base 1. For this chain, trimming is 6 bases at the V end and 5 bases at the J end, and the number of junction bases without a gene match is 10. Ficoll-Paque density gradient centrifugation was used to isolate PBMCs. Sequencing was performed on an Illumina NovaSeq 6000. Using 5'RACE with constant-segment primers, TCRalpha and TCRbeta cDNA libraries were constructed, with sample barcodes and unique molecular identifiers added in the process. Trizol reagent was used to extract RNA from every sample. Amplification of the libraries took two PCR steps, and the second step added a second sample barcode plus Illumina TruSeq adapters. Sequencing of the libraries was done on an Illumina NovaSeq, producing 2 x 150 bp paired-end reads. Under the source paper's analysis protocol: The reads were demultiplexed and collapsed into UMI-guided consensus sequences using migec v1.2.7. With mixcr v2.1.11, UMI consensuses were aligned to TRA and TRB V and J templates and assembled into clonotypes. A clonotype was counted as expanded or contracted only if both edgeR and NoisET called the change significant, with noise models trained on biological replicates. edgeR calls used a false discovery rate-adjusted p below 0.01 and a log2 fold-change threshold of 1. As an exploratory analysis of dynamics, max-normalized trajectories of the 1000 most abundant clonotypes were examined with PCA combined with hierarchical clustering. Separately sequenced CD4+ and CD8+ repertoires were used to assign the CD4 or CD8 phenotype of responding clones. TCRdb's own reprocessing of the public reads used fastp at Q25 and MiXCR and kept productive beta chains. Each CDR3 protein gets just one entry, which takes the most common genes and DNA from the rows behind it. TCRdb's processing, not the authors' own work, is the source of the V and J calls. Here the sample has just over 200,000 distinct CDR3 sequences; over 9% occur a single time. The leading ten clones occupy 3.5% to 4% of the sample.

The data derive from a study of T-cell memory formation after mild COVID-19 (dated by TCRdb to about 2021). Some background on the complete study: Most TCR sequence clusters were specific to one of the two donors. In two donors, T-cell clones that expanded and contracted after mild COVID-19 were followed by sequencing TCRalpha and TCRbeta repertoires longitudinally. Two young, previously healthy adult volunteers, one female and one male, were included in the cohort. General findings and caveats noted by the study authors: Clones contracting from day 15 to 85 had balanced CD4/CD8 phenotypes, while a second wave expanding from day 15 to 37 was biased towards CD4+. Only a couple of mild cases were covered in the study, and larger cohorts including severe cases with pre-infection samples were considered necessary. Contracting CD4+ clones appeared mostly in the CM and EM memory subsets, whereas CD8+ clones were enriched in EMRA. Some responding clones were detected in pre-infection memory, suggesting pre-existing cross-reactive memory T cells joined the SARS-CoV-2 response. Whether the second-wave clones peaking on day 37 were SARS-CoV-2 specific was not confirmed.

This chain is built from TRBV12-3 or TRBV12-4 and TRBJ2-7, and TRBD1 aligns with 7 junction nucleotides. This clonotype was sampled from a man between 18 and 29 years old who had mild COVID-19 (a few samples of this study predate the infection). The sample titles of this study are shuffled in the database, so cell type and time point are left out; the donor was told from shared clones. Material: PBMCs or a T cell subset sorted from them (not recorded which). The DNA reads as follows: TGTGCCAGCAGCTGGGGACAGCGTTTTGACGAGCAGTACTTC. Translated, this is CASSWGQRFDEQYF.